The source of this T cell receptor (beta chain) is a study of T cells of healthy individuals. V lost 5 bases, J lost 4 bases, and 10 bases stayed unmatched. The germline CDR1 and CDR2 sequences are MGHRA and YSYEKL. This CDR3 spans 16 amino acids. TCRdb ran MiXCR on the 5' RACE reads and lists one entry per CDR3 protein. The data hold tens of thousands of distinct CDR3 sequences, with about 16% observed a single time. This clonotype has at least ten counts. The chain is built from TRBV4-1 and TRBJ2-3; 9 nucleotides line up with TRBD1. The clonotype comes from a human donor in good health. CDR3 DNA sequence: TGCGCCAGCAGCACCCAACAGGGGGCAGTGTCAGATACGCAGTATTTT. Its translation is CASSTQQGAVSDTQYF.